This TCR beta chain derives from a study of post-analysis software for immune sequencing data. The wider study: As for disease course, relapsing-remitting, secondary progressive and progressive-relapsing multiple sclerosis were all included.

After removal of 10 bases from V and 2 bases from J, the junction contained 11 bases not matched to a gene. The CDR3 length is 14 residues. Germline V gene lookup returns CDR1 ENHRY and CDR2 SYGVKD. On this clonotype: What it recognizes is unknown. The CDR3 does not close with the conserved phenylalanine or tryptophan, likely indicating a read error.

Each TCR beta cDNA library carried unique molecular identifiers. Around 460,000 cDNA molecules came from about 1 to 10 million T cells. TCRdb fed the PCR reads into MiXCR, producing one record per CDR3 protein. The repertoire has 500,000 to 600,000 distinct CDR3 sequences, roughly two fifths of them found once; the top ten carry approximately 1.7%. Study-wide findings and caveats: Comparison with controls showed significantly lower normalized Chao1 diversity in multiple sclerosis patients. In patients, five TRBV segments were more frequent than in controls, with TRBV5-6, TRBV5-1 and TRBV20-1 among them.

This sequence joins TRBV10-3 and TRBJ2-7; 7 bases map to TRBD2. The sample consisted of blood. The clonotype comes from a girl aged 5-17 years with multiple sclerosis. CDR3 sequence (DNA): TGTGCCAACTCCTTCGGGGGGAGAACCTACGAGCAGTACTTG. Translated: CANSFGGRTYEQYL.